The 27 T cell receptor beta chains below come from one sample, sequenced in a study of OX40 agonist ivuxolimab in advanced cancers. Here immunoSEQ multiplex PCR was the method, and the copy in TCRdb shows in-frame clones only, minus some. The profile shows around 53,000 clones, 70% to 90% of them singletons. Sequenced material: CD4+ or CD8+ T cells sorted from blood, taken in a trial of the OX40 agonist ivuxolimab. Source of these receptors: an adult with an advanced solid tumor such as melanoma, head and neck, liver or kidney cancer.

This chain connects TRBV28 to TRBJ1-5; D not resolved. Between the trimmed V and J ends, which lost 4 bases and 0 bases, there was a span of 7 bases. Per germline, CDR1 MDHEN and CDR2 SYDVKM. The length of the CDR3 is 14 residues. For the CDR3, the DNA is TGTGCCAGCAGTTCCCCCTATAGCAATCAGCCCCAGCATTTT. Translation gives CASSSPYSNQPQHF.

The chain employs TRBV6-5 and TRBJ1-3; no firm D call. V was shortened by 2 bases and J by 1 base, with 3 bases between the two germline ends. CDR3 size: 13 residues. CDR1 is MNHEY and CDR2 is SVGAGI in the germline V gene. The CDR3 nucleotides are TGTGCCAGCAGTTACGGGTCTGGAAACACCATATATTTT. This encodes CASSYGSGNTIYF.

The CDR3 DNA follows: TGTGCCAGCACCCCCAGTACTCAGCCCCAGCATTTT. This sequence encodes CASTPSTQPQHF. This chain connects TRBV28 to TRBJ1-5; no clear D. This CDR3 is 12 amino acids long. Trimming took 7 bases from V and 6 from J, leaving 10 bases between them. Germline V gene sequence: CDR1 MDHEN, CDR2 SYDVKM.

This chain connects TRBV28 to TRBJ1-5; D unresolved. With 4 bases removed from V and 5 bases from J, the gap between germline ends came to 0 bases. This CDR3 comprises 10 residues. Germline V CDR1 and CDR2: MDHEN, SYDVKM. The CDR3, as DNA: TGTGCCAGCAGTTATCAGCCCCAGCATTTT. Translation gives CASSYQPQHF.

The chain couples TRBV6-1 to TRBJ1-2, with 8 bases identical to TRBD1. The V and J ends lost 4 bases and 6 bases, in that order; junction bases with no gene match: 7. This CDR3 has 14 residues. Germline CDR1 MNHNS, CDR2 SASEGT. The CDR3 loop reads CASSGDRTTNGYTF. As DNA, the CDR3 is TGTGCCAGCAGTGGGGACAGGACTACCAATGGCTACACCTTC.

The chain links TRBV15 to TRBJ2-5, with 8 bases fitting TRBD2. The V segment lost 1 base and the J segment 2 bases; nucleotides outside the gene matches: 3. This CDR3 spans 15 amino acids. The germline V gene has CDR1 LNHNV and CDR2 YYDKDF (reference sequence). The chain's CDR3 is CATSRVTGGQETQYF. The CDR3 DNA is TGTGCCACCAGCAGAGTGACGGGAGGGCAAGAGACCCAGTACTTC.

The chain couples TRBV2 to TRBJ2-2, with TRBD2 identical over 9 bases. Losses at the gene ends were 7 bases for V and 6 bases for J; bases not matched to a gene: 9. CDR1 is SNHLY and CDR2 is FYNNEI in the germline V gene. The CDR3 loop spans 15 amino acids. The chain's CDR3 is CASTERAGGPGELFF. The DNA for the CDR3 is TGTGCCAGCACCGAGAGAGCGGGAGGACCCGGGGAGCTGTTTTTT. Using reference TRBV2 and TRBJ2-2 for the parts outside the CDR3, the full variable domain is EPEVTQTPSHQVTQMGQEVILRCVPISNHLYFYWYRQILGQKVEFLVSFYNNEISEKSEIFDDQFSVERPDGSNFTLKIRSTKLEDSAMYFCASTERAGGPGELFFGEGSRLTVL.

The V call is TRBV19, the J call TRBJ2-5; tentatively, D is TRBD2 (6 bases). This CDR3 has 15 amino acids. Germline V gene lookup returns CDR1 LNHDA and CDR2 SQIVND (reference sequence). V was cut by 2 bases and J by 1 base, with 11 bases left in between. The CDR3 DNA is TGTGCCAGTAGTATATCGGGGGATGCCCAAGAGACCCAGTACTTC. It codes for CASSISGDAQETQYF.

The chain uses TRBV19 and TRBJ2-7, with a weak D call TRBD1 (6 bases). V was clipped by 3 bases and J by 6 bases, with 9 bases between them. The CDR3 spans 12 residues. In germline, CDR1 is LNHDA, CDR2 SQIVND (reference sequence). The CDR3 region has the DNA TGTGCCAGTAGTATTGTGGGGGCCGAGCAGTACTTC. It translates to CASSIVGAEQYF.

This chain joins TRBV5-4 and TRBJ2-1; 12 bases line up with TRBD2. Germline CDR1 SGHNT, CDR2 YYREEE (reference sequence). The J segment lost 8 bases and the V segment lost 0 bases, leaving 3 bases of the junction unmatched. The CDR3 sequence is 15 residues long. CDR3 amino acids: CASSLGLAGADEQFF. The CDR3, as DNA: TGTGCCAGCAGCTTGGGACTAGCGGGAGCTGATGAGCAGTTCTTC.

The genes are TRBV30 and TRBJ1-5, with 10 bases aligning to TRBD1. The CDR3 consists of 14 residues. After removal of 3 bases from V and 6 bases from J, the junction contained 5 bases not matched to a gene. Germline V gene data show CDR1 as GTSNPN and CDR2 as SVGIG (reference sequence). DNA for the CDR3: TGTGCCTGGAGACGACAGGGGGCGCGTCAGCCCCAGCATTTT. Translated, it gives CAWRRQGARQPQHF. The full variable domain, with the rest looked up from reference TRBV30 and TRBJ1-5, is SQTIHQWPATLVQPVGSPLSLECTVEGTSNPNLYWYRQAAGRGLQLLFYSVGIGQISSEVPQNLSASRPQDRQFILSSKKLLLSDSGFYLCAWRRQGARQPQHFGDGTRLSIL.

A word on this clone: Since the CDR3 does not end with the conserved phenylalanine or tryptophan, this likely comes from a read error. The chain recombines TRBV30 with TRBJ2-7; a weak D match, TRBD1 (5 bases). Germline values: CDR1 GTSNPN, CDR2 SVGIG (reference sequence). CDR3 length: 13 residues. Trimming removed 5 bases at V and 2 bases at J, with 13 bases between. CDR3 nucleotide sequence: TGTGCCTGGCAAACTACACAGGCCTACGAGCAGTACCTC. It encodes CAWQTTQAYEQYL.

This clone turned up a few times. This rearrangement joins TRBV5-4 to TRBJ2-5; 9 bases match TRBD2. V shed 4 bases and J 2 bases; nucleotides not matched to a gene: 6. Per the germline V gene, CDR1 is SGHNT and CDR2 is YYREEE (reference sequence). The CDR3 loop spans 15 amino acids. CDR3 amino acids: CASSRLAEAQETQYF. CDR3 DNA: TGTGCCAGCAGCCGACTAGCGGAAGCTCAAGAGACCCAGTACTTC.

This CDR3 is CASSLGLSSYEQYF. CDR3 nucleotide sequence: TGTGCCAGCAGCTTAGGGCTCAGCTCCTACGAGCAGTACTTC. The chain is built from TRBV7-8 and TRBJ2-7; D uncertain. Trimming shortened V by 1 base and J by 0 bases, and 7 bases separated the two germline ends. The CDR3 covers 14 residues. Germline loops: CDR1 SGHVS, CDR2 FQNEAQ.

The chain uses TRBV7-6 and TRBJ2-3; 9 bases match TRBD2. The germline CDR1 and CDR2 sequences are SGHVS and FNYEAQ. The CDR3 runs 15 residues. J was trimmed by 2 bases and V by 7 bases; bases with no gene match: 7. CDR3 nucleotides: TGTGCCAGCACCCGGGGCGGGGGGGTCACAGATACGCAGTATTTT. It translates to CASTRGGGVTDTQYF. The complete variable domain, with remaining parts taken from reference TRBV7-6 and TRBJ2-3, reads GAGVSQSPRYKVTKRGQDVALRCDPISGHVSLYWYRQALGQGPEFLTYFNYEAQQDKSGLPNDRFSAERPEGSISTLTIQRTEQRDSAMYRCASTRGGGVTDTQYFGPGTRLTVL.

This chain links TRBV12-2 with TRBJ2-1; the table's D call, TRBD2, was not checked against the DNA. TRBV12-2 is listed as a pseudogene. This CDR3 spans 11 amino acids. CDR3 residues: CASRQLAAGFF. In DNA form, the CDR3 reads TGTGCAAGTCGCCAACTAGCGGCGGGGTTCTTC.

This clone was recorded once. V and J are TRBV19 and TRBJ1-5; 9 nucleotides match TRBD1. The V gene's germline CDR1 is LNHDA and CDR2 SQIVND (reference sequence). The J segment lost 5 bases and the V segment lost 5 bases, leaving 7 bases of the junction unmatched. This CDR3 is 15 amino acids long. CDR3 sequence (DNA): TGTGCCAGTAGTCTCAAGACAGGGGGTGATCAGCCCCAGCATTTT. It encodes CASSLKTGGDQPQHF.

V and J are TRBV18 and TRBJ1-6; a possible D gene is TRBD1 (5 bases). The CDR3 loop spans 16 amino acids. V shed 3 bases and J shed 6 bases, with 15 bases lying between them. The germline CDR1 and CDR2 sequences are KGHSH and LQKENI. This chain's CDR3 is CASSPDPGLGNSPLHF. As DNA, the CDR3 is TGTGCCAGCTCACCGGATCCGGGGCTCGGTAATTCACCCCTCCACTTT. The variable domain in full, with the rest retrieved from reference TRBV18 and TRBJ1-6, is NAGVMQNPRHLVRRRGQEARLRCSPMKGHSHVYWYRQLPEEGLKFMVYLQKENIIDESGMPKERFSAEFPKEGPSILRIQQVVRGDSAAYFCASSPDPGLGNSPLHFGNGTRLTVT.

The chain couples TRBV30 to TRBJ2-1; 11 bases fit TRBD2. CDR1 and CDR2 from the germline V gene are GTSNPN and SVGIG (reference sequence). CDR3 length: 14 residues. The J segment lost 4 bases and the V segment lost 6 bases, leaving 5 bases of the junction unmatched. The CDR3 loop is CACTGTSGYNEQFF. In DNA form, the CDR3 reads TGTGCCTGTACCGGGACTAGCGGTTACAATGAGCAGTTCTTC.

The chain has TRBV20-1 and TRBJ2-7, with TRBD1 identical over 8 bases. Per the germline V gene, CDR1 is DFQATT and CDR2 is SNEGSKA (reference sequence). V shed 6 bases and J 6 bases; nucleotides not matched to a gene: 1. The CDR3 length is 10 residues. The CDR3 DNA reads TGCAGTGCCACAGGGGGCGAGCAGTACTTC. Amino acids: CSATGGEQYF.

The chain uses TRBV6-5 and TRBJ2-7, with TRBD1 identical over 9 bases. This CDR3 comprises 16 residues. Looked up from germline, CDR1 is MNHEY and CDR2 is SVGAGI. The V gene end was trimmed by 2 bases and the J gene end by 0 bases; junction bases not matched to a gene: 5. The CDR3 coding sequence is TGTGCCAGCAGTTACGACCGGGACAGGGTCTCCTACGAGCAGTACTTC. Translation: CASSYDRDRVSYEQYF.

The chain links TRBV9 to TRBJ2-7; 8 nucleotides align to TRBD2. Per germline, CDR1 SGDLS and CDR2 YYNGEE. This CDR3 comprises 13 residues. V shed 4 bases and J 5 bases; nucleotides not matched to a gene: 5. The CDR3 loop is CASSQREWHEQYF. The CDR3 DNA is TGTGCCAGCAGCCAGCGGGAGTGGCACGAGCAGTACTTC.

V usage is TRBV18 and J usage is TRBJ2-7, with 9 bases that match TRBD2. V lost 2 bases to trimming and J lost 5 bases; unmatched junction nucleotides: 7. CDR3 length equals 15 residues. Germline values: CDR1 KGHSH, CDR2 LQKENI. CDR3 sequence (DNA): TGTGCCAGCTCACCATTTAGCGGGAGCATCCACGAGCAGTACTTC. Protein sequence: CASSPFSGSIHEQYF.

Comments on this clone: A junction boundary mismatches the germline segment, possibly from a read error. The V gene is TRBV5-8, the J gene TRBJ1-6, with D perhaps TRBD1 (5 bases). CDR1 and CDR2 from the germline V gene are SGHTS and YDEGEE. The CDR3 is made up of 15 amino acids. CDR3 in DNA: TGTGCCAGCAGCCCAGAGGGGCGCCAGGGTTCAGCCCTCCACTTT. Residues: CASSPEGRQGSALHF. Using reference TRBV5-8 and TRBJ1-6 for the parts outside the CDR3, the full variable domain is EAGVTQSPTHLIKTRGQQATLRCSPISGHTSVYWYQQALGLGLQFLLWYDEGEERNRGNFPPRFSGRQFPNYSSELNVNALELEDSALYLCASSPEGRQGSALHFGNGTRLTVT.

Concerning this clone itself: The sample carries other DNA sequences with the same CDR3. The chain couples TRBV13 to TRBJ2-3; no clear D gene. This CDR3 has 13 residues. The V gene lost 0 bases and the J gene lost 0 bases, with 1 base spanning the gap. Germline assignment: CDR1 PRHDT and CDR2 FYEKMQ (reference sequence). CDR3 protein: CASSLGSTDTQYF. The DNA of the CDR3 is TGTGCCAGCAGCTTAGGAAGCACAGATACGCAGTATTTT.

The chain employs TRBV5-4 and TRBJ2-7; D not certain. This CDR3 comprises 14 residues. The ends were cut back, 4 bases at V and 2 bases at J, with 13 bases in the middle. Per the germline V gene, CDR1 is SGHNT and CDR2 is YYREEE (reference sequence). This CDR3 is CASSHPTITYEQYF. The CDR3 DNA sequence: TGTGCCAGCAGCCACCCGACGATAACCTACGAGCAGTACTTC.

This clone has only a few counts. The sample holds other DNA sequences that translate to the same CDR3. V usage is TRBV30 and J usage is TRBJ1-2; D is ambiguous. V was shortened by 0 bases and J by 4 bases, with 9 bases between the two germline ends. CDR1 is GTSNPN and CDR2 is SVGIG in the germline V gene (reference sequence). The length of the CDR3 is 13 residues. The CDR3 loop is CAWSVLGGYGYTF. Written as DNA, the CDR3 is TGTGCCTGGAGTGTACTGGGAGGCTATGGCTACACCTTC.